This TCR beta chain appears in the sequencing data of a study of T-cell reconstitution after alpha-beta-depleted transplantation in children (dated by TCRdb to about 2016). Study-level background: T-cell immune reconstitution after TCRalphabeta/CD19-depleted allogeneic hematopoietic cell transplantation in children was quantitatively tracked in the study by means of TCR repertoire profiling. What the research found in general, with its limitations: In some patients, the high TCRbeta diversity seen at day 60 was put down to recipient T cells and intrathymic progenitors that had survived conditioning. Hyperexpanded clone frequencies declined over subsequent months; after one year, T-cell counts and TCRbeta diversity were mostly attributed to newly produced T cells. The apparently early alphabetaT-cell count recovery about two months after transplant was reportedly dependent on only several hundred rapidly expanded clones derived from non-depleted graft cells.

The treatment or condition label of this sample denotes: allogeneic hematopoietic cell transplantation with graft depleted of TCRalphabeta T cells and CD19 B cells. The children who served as transplant recipients had been given grafts of TCRalphabeta/CD19-depleted allogeneic hematopoietic cells. This clonotype was seen at least ten times. The specificity of this receptor is unknown. No clone much larger than this one lies a single base away; base qualities are absent. Including the terminal cysteine and phenylalanine, the CDR3 comprises 14 residues. Here the CDR3 DNA is all that survives: 42 bases in frame from base 1. For this chain, trimming is 5 bases at the V end and 4 bases at the J end, and the number of junction bases without a gene match is 4. CDR1 and CDR2 were assigned from the germline V gene as MNHNS and SASEGT. The library was built by means of PCR. For sequencing, an Illumina HiSeq 2500 was employed. To normalize quantification of the TCRbeta repertoire, the TCR libraries were built with molecular barcoding that relied on unique molecular identifiers. TCRdb trimmed the raw reads at Q25, called clones with MiXCR and kept productive beta chains. Rows are combined by CDR3 protein, so each entry shows the most common genes and DNA. The sample data list about 600,000 distinct CDR3 sequences, and 20% to 25% of these were observed just once. Of the sample, 14% is held by the ten largest clones.

The receptor's source is a boy in the first two years of life who had a stem cell transplant for acute myeloid leukemia, so the T cells may come from the graft donor. The chain couples TRBV6-1 to TRBJ2-2, with 7 bases in between that match TRBD1. Sequenced here: PBMCs, mostly from graft donor cells, sampled 360 days after TCRalphabeta/CD19-depleted stem cell transplant. The DNA sequence is as follows: TGTGCCAGCAGTCGGGACAGCCCCACCGGGGAGCTGTTTTTT. Its protein is CASSRDSPTGELFF.